This T cell receptor (beta chain) was observed in a study of blood T cell repertoires in COVID-19. Produced via immunoSEQ multiplex PCR; TCRdb's table is partial and in-frame only. The data contain about 280,000 clones, approximately 88% of them singletons. The source of this sequence is a man aged 45-60 years with acute or convalescent COVID-19. Sample: peripheral blood.

DNA for the CDR3: TGTGCCAGCAGCCAAGCGCAGAGGGGAAACACCATATATTTT. Protein sequence: CASSQAQRGNTIYF. The genes are TRBV14 and TRBJ1-3; no clear D. The V end was cut by 1 base, the J end by 4 bases, with 8 bases between. Germline CDR1 reads SGHDN; CDR2 reads FVKESK. The CDR3 covers 14 residues.